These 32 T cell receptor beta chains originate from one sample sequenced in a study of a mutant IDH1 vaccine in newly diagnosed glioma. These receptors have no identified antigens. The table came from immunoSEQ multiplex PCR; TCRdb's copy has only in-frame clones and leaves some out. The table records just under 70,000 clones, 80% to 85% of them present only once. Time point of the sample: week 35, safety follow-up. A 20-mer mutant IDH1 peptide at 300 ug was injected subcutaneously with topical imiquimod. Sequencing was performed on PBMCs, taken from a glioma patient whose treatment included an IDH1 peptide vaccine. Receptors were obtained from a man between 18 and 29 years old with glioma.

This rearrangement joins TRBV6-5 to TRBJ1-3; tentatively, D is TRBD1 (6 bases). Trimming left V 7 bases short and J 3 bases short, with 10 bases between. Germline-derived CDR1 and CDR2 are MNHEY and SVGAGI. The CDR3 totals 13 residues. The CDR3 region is CASKAGVGNTIYF. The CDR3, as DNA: TGTGCCAGCAAGGCAGGGGTTGGAAACACCATATATTTT.

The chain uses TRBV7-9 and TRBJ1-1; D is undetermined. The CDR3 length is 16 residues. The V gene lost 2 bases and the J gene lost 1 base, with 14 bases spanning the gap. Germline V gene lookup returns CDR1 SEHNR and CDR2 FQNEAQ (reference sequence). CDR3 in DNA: TGTGCCAGCAGCTTAACGCCCTTGAACAGGAACACTGAAGCTTTCTTT. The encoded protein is CASSLTPLNRNTEAFF. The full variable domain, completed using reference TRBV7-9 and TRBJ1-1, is DTGVSQNPRHKITKRGQNVTFRCDPISEHNRLYWYRQTLGQGPEFLTYFQNEAQLEKSRLLSDRFSAERPKGSFSTLEIQRTEQGDSAMYLCASSLTPLNRNTEAFFGQGTRLTVV.

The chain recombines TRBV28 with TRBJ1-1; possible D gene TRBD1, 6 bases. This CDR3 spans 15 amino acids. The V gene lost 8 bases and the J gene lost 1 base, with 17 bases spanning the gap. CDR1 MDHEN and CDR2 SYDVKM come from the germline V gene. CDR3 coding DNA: TGTGCCAGCTCTGGGTGGGGGCGAGGGAACACTGAAGCTTTCTTT. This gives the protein CASSGWGRGNTEAFF.

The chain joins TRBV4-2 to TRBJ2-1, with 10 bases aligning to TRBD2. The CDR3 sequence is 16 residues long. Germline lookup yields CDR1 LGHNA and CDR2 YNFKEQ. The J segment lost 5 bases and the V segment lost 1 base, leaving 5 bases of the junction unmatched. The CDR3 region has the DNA TGTGCCAGCAGCCAAGGTAGCGGGGGGTATGACAATGAGCAGTTCTTC. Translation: CASSQGSGGYDNEQFF.

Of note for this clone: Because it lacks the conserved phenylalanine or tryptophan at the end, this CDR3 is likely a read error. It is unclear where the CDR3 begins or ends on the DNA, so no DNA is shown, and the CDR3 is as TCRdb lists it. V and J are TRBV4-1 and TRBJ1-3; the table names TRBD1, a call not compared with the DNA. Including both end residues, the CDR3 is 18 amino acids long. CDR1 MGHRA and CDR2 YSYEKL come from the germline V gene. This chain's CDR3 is CASSQDPNLRDTGGHLVI.

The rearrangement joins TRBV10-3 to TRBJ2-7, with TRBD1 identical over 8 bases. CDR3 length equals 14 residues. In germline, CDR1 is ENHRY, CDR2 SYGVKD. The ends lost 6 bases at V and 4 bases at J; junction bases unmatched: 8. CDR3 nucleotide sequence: TGTGCCATCAGGCCCGCGACAGGGGTTTACGAGCAGTACTTC. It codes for CAIRPATGVYEQYF.

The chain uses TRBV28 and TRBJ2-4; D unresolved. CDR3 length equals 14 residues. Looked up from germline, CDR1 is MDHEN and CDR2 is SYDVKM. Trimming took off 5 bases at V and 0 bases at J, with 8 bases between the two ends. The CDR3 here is CASSPSEAKNIQYF. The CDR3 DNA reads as TGTGCCAGCAGTCCCTCTGAAGCCAAAAACATTCAGTACTTC.

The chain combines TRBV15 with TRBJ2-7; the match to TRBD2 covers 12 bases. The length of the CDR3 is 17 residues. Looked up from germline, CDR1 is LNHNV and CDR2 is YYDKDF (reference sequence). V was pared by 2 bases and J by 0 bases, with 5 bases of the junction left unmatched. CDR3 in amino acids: CATSRLRTSGDSYEQYF. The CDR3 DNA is TGTGCCACCAGCAGACTACGGACTAGCGGGGACTCCTACGAGCAGTACTTC.

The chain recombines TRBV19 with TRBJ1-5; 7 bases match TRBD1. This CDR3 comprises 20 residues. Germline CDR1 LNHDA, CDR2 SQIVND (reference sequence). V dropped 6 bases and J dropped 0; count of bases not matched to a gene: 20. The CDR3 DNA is TGTGCCAGTAGAAACGCCAAGGGGGCCCGCGATATTTATAGCAATCAGCCCCAGCATTTT. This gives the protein CASRNAKGARDIYSNQPQHF.

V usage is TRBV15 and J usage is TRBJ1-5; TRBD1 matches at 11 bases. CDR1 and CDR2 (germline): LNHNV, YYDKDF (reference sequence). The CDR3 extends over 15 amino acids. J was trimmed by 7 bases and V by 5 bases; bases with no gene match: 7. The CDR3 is CATSGDRGIGQPQHF. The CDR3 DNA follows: TGTGCCACCAGCGGGGACAGGGGGATTGGCCAGCCCCAGCATTTT.

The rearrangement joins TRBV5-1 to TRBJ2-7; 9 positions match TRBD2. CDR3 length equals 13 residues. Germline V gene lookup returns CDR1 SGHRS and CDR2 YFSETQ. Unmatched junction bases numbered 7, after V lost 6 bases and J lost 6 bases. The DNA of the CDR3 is TGCGCCAGCAAGCGGGCTAGCGGGGCCGAGCAGTACTTC. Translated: CASKRASGAEQYF.

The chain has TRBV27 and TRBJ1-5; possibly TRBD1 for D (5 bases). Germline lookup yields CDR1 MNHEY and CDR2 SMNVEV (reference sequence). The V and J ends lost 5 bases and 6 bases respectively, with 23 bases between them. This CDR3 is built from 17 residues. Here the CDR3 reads CASSLIGVRRTPQPQHF. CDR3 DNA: TGTGCCAGCAGTCTGATTGGGGTCCGCCGGACACCTCAGCCCCAGCATTTT.

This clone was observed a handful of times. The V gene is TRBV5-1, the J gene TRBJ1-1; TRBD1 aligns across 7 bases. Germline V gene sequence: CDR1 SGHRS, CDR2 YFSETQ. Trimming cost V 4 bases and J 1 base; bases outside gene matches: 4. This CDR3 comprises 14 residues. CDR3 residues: CASSRGTENTEAFF. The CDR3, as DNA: TGCGCCAGCAGCCGGGGGACAGAGAACACTGAAGCTTTCTTT.

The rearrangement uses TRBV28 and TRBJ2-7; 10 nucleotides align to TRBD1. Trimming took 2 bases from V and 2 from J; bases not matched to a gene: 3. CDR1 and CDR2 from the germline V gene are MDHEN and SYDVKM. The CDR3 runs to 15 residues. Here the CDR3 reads CASSLGGTGAYEQYF. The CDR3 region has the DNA TGTGCCAGCAGTTTAGGGGGGACAGGGGCCTACGAGCAGTACTTC. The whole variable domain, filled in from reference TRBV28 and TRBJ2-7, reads DVKVTQSSRYLVKRTGEKVFLECVQDMDHENMFWYRQDPGLGLRLIYFSYDVKMKEKGDIPEGYSVSREKKERFSLILESASTNQTSMYLCASSLGGTGAYEQYFGPGTRLTVT.

CDR3 amino acids: CASSFRGGNGYTF. DNA for the CDR3: TGTGCCAGCAGCTTCAGAGGGGGCAATGGCTACACCTTC. V usage is TRBV5-4 and J usage is TRBJ1-2; TRBD1 agrees at 7 bases. The CDR3 contains 13 residues. Germline-derived CDR1 and CDR2 are SGHNT and YYREEE (reference sequence). V shed 2 bases and J 6 bases; nucleotides not matched to a gene: 4.

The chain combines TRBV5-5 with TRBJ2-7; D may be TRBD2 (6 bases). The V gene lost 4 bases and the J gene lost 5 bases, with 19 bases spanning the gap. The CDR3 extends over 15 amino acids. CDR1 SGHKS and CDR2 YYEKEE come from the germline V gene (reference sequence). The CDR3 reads CASSPIAGGSDEQYF. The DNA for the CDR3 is TGTGCCAGCAGCCCAATTGCCGGGGGAAGTGACGAGCAGTACTTC.

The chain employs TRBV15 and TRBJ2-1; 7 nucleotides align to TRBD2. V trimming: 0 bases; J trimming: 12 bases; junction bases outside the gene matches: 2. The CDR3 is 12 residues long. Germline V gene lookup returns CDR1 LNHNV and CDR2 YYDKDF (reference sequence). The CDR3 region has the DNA TGTGCCACCAGCAGAGACAGACTAGCGCAGTTCTTC. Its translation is CATSRDRLAQFF.

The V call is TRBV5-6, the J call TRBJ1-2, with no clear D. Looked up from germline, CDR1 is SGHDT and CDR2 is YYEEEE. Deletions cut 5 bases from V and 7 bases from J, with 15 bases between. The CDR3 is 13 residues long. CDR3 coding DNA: TGTGCCAGCAGACTAATGGTTATGGGTGGCTACACCTTC. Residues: CASRLMVMGGYTF.

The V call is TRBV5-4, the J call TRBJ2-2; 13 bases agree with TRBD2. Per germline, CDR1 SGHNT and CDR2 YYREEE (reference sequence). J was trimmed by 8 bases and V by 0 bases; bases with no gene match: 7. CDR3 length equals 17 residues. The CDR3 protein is CASSLGATSGRAGELFF. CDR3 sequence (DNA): TGTGCCAGCAGCTTGGGAGCTACTAGCGGGAGGGCGGGGGAGCTGTTTTTT.

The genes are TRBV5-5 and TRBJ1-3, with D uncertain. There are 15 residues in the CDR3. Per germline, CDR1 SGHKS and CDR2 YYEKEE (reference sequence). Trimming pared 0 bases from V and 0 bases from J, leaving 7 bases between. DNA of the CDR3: TGTGCCAGCAGCTTGGCGGGGATCTCTGGAAACACCATATATTTT. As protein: CASSLAGISGNTIYF.

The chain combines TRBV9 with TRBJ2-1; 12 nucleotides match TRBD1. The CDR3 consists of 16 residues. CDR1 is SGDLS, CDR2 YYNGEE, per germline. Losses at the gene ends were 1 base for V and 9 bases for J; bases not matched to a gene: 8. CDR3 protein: CASSVTEGTGGSEQFF. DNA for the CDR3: TGTGCCAGCAGCGTAACGGAGGGGACAGGGGGCTCTGAGCAGTTCTTC.

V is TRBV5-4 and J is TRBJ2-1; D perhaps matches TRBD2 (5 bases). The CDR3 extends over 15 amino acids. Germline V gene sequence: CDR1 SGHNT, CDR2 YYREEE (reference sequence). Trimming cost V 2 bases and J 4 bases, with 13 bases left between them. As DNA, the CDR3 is TGTGCCAGCAGCTTTACTAGGGTGGAGTACAATGAGCAGTTCTTC. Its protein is CASSFTRVEYNEQFF.

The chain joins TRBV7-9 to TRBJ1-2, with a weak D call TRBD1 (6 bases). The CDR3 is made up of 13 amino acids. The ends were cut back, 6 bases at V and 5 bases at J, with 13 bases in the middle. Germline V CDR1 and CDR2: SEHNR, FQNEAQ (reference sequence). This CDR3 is CASRSGTSYGYTF. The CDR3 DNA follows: TGTGCCAGCAGGTCAGGGACATCTTATGGCTACACCTTC. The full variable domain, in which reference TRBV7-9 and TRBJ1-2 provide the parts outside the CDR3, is DTGVSQNPRHKITKRGQNVTFRCDPISEHNRLYWYRQTLGQGPEFLTYFQNEAQLEKSRLLSDRFSAERPKGSFSTLEIQRTEQGDSAMYLCASRSGTSYGYTFGSGTRLTVV.

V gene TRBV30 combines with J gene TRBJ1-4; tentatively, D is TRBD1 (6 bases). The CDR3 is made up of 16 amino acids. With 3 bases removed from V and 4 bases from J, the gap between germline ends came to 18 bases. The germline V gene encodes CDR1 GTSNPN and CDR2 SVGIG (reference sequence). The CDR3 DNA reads TGTGCCTGGAGGCCCAGGGGAGGACAGCTTAATGAAAAACTGTTTTTT. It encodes CAWRPRGGQLNEKLFF.

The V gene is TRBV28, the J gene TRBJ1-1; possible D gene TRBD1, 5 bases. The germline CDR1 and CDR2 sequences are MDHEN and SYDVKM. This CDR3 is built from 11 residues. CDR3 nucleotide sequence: TGTGGCGCGTCCGGGACCCTTGAAGCTTTCTTT. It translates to CGASGTLEAFF.

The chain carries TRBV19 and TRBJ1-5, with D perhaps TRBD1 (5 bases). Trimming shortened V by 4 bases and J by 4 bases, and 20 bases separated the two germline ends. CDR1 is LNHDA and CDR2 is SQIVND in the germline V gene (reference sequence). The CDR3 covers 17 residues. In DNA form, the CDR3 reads TGTGCCAGTAGTACACTCCCGCACGGGGGGGTTAATCAGCCCCAGCATTTT. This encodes CASSTLPHGGVNQPQHF.

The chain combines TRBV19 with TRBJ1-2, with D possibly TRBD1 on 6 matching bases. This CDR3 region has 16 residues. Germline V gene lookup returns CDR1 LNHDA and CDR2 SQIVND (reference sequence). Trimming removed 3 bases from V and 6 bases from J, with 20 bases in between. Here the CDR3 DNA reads TGTGCCAGTAGTATTCCAGATTTCCTCCGGGGGCATGGCTACACCTTC. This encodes CASSIPDFLRGHGYTF. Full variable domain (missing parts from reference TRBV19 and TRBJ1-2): DGGITQSPKYLFRKEGQNVTLSCEQNLNHDAMYWYRQDPGQGLRLIYYSQIVNDFQKGDIAEGYSVSREKKESFPLTVTSAQKNPTAFYLCASSIPDFLRGHGYTFGSGTRLTVV.

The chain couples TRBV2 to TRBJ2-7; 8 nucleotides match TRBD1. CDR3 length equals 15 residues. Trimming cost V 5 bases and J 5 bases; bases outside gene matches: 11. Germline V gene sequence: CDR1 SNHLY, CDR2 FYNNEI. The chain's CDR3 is CASSRMRQGNNEQYF. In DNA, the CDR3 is TGTGCCAGCAGTCGAATGAGACAGGGGAACAACGAGCAGTACTTC.

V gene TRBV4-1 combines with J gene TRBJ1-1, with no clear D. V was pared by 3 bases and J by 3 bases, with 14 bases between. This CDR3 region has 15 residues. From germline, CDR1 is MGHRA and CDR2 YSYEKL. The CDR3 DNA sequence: TGCGCCAGCAGCCAGGCGCTTACAGCTTACACTGAAGCTTTCTTT. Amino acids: CASSQALTAYTEAFF.

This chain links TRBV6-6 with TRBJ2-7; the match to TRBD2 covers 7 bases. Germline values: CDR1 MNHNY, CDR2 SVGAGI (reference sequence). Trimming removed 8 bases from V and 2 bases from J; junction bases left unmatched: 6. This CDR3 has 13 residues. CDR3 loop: CASRGGSPYEQYF. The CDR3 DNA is TGTGCCAGCCGGGGCGGGAGCCCCTACGAGCAGTACTTC.

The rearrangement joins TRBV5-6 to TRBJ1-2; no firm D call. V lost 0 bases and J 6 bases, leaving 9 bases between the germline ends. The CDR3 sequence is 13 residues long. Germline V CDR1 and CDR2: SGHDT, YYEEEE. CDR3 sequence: CASSLAVYNGYTF. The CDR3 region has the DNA TGTGCCAGCAGCTTGGCAGTGTATAATGGCTACACCTTC.

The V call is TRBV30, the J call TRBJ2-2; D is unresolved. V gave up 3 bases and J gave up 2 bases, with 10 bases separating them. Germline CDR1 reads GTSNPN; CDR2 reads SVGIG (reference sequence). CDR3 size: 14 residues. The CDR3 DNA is TGTGCCTGGAGGAACGCACCCAACACCGGGGAGCTGTTTTTT. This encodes CAWRNAPNTGELFF.